This entry describes one T cell receptor beta chain. Antigen unknown. The sample is drawn from a study of T cell repertoires in cytomegalovirus infection. Study-wide context: From public TCR beta signatures came an indication of both CMV infection and matching HLA type. Whole-study findings and limits: The ex vivo response was dominated by HLA-C-restricted CMV-specific TCR beta clonotypes.

TCRdb used MiXCR to reprocess the reads, holding one entry per CDR3 protein. This sample has under 800,000 distinct CDR3 sequences, with less than 25% found just once. The CDR3 has 14 residues. The junction had 1 base not matched to a gene; V was cut back by 3 bases and J by 2 bases. From germline, CDR1 is SQVTM and CDR2 ANQGSEA. The sample was CD8+ T cells from PBMCs. The TCR originated in a human donor in good health (CMV status not recorded). Some clones in this sample may be carry-over from other donors' samples. The J gene is TRBJ2-6, the V gene TRBV29-1; 7 nucleotides line up with TRBD2. DNA of the CDR3: TGCAGCGTTGACGCGGGAGCTGGGGCCAACGTCCTGACTTTC. Translating gives CSVDAGAGANVLTF.